This T cell receptor beta chain is from a study of STAT3 mutations in large granular lymphocyte leukemia. CDR1 and CDR2 from the germline V gene are SEHNR and FQNEAQ (reference sequence). Trimming removed 10 bases at V and 5 bases at J, with 14 bases between. The CDR3 loop spans 12 amino acids. On this clone itself: Its cognate antigen is unknown.

Study conclusions and caveats: TCR clonotype switching after therapy occurred in about 35% of the 18 patients. Every T-LGLL patient had at least one immunodominant TCRbeta clonotype.

Some clones are missing from TCRdb's copy, which holds only in-frame ones; the method was immunoSEQ multiplex PCR. In the table there are approximately 43,000 clones, roughly three quarters of which are singletons. V and J are TRBV7-9 and TRBJ2-5; tentatively, D is TRBD1 (6 bases). The sample comprised PBMCs. The receptor was isolated from a human donor with T large granular lymphocyte leukemia. Some clones in this sample may be carry-over from other donors' samples. The CDR3 here is CAIRTAQETQYF. The DNA of the CDR3 is TGTGCCATAAGGACAGCGCAGGAGACCCAGTACTTC.